These 2 T cell receptor beta chains were sequenced from one sample in a study of cytomegalovirus exposure and HLA in healthy donors. Primers for the PCR totalled 60 Vbeta and 13 Jbeta. The repertoire was sequenced with immunoSEQ multiplex PCR; TCRdb's copy has only in-frame clones and lacks some. There are about 90,000 clones in the sample; roughly 83% occur only once, and around 2.3% lies in the top ten. The source material was PBMCs. The receptor source for this set is a man between 18 and 35 years old in good health and CMV-seronegative.

The chain uses TRBV4-2 and TRBJ2-5; 9 nucleotides agree with TRBD2. CDR1 is LGHNA, CDR2 YNFKEQ, per germline. Trimming removed 1 base from V and 1 base from J; junction bases left unmatched: 13. CDR3 size: 19 residues. This chain's CDR3 is CASSQAPWASGAAQETQYF. The CDR3 DNA reads as TGTGCCAGCAGCCAAGCCCCGTGGGCTAGCGGGGCGGCCCAAGAGACCCAGTACTTC.

The V and J genes are TRBV6-5 and TRBJ2-7, with TRBD2 matching over 8 bases. Germline CDR1 reads MNHEY; CDR2 reads SVGAGI. Trimming cost V 4 bases and J 4 bases; bases outside gene matches: 0. The CDR3 has 12 residues. DNA of the CDR3: TGTGCCAGCAGTTTAGCGGGGTACGAGCAGTACTTC. Residues: CASSLAGYEQYF.